Listed here is a single TCR beta chain. The CDR3 totals 13 residues. Trimming took 6 bases from V and 7 from J, leaving 15 bases between them. The germline V gene encodes CDR1 SNHLY and CDR2 FYNNEI. Per the study methods: Amplification of reference gene primers provided the estimated nucleated cell counts. Sequencing used immunoSEQ multiplex PCR; TCRdb keeps in-frame clones, though not all of them. The V and J calls and clone size were taken over from that table, and D and trimming were inferred from the DNA. The data show approximately 390,000 clones, with roughly 86% seen just once and more than 2% held by the top ten. Enrolled through a virtual design, the participants were between roughly 18 and 100 years of age and came from under 25 US areas. Participants' own reports of clinical history determined their cohort assignment. This specimen belongs to a study of blood T cell repertoires in COVID-19. Study information: T cells, B-cell-depleted T cells, or PBMCs provided the cDNA or gDNA that served as material.

The TCR originated in a woman in her thirties or forties with acute COVID-19. Sequenced input: PBMCs or T cells enriched from blood (not recorded which). The chain couples TRBV2 to TRBJ1-2, with D tentatively TRBD1 (5 bases). Here the CDR3 DNA reads TGTGCCAGCAGGGCCCAGGGTAAAGGTGGCTACACCTTC. Translation: CASRAQGKGGYTF.